A single sample gave rise to the 32 T cell receptor beta chains below, sequenced in a study of monozygotic twins with inflammatory bowel disease. TCRdb reworked the 5' RACE reads into one entry per CDR3 protein, no DNA. The sample holds 150,000 to 200,000 distinct CDR3 sequences. The sequenced material came from blood. The receptors derive from a human donor with ulcerative colitis or Crohn's disease, or a healthy co-twin of an affected twin (not recorded which).

The CDR3 loop reads CGSGQGDTDTQYF. The gene calls are TRBV5-1 and TRBJ2-3; TCRdb names TRBD1, which stays unverified in the absence of DNA. The CDR3 is made up of 13 amino acids. Germline loops: CDR1 SGHRS, CDR2 YFSETQ.

This chain connects TRBV7-3 to TRBJ2-1; the TCRdb D gene call, TRBD2, has no DNA to confirm it. This CDR3 comprises 15 residues. From germline, CDR1 is SGHTA and CDR2 FQGTGA. The chain's CDR3 is CASSLLRGGNNEQFF. Combining the CDR3 with reference TRBV7-3 and TRBJ2-1 gives the whole variable domain GAGVSQTPSNKVTEKGKYVELRCDPISGHTALYWYRQSLGQGPEFLIYFQGTGAADDSGLPNDRFFAVRPEGSVSTLKIQRTERGDSAVYLCASSLLRGGNNEQFFGPGTRLTVL.

The CDR3 sequence: CSASDRDGAEAFF. The chain recombines TRBV20-1 with TRBJ1-1; lacking DNA, the TRBD1 call made by TCRdb goes unchecked. This CDR3 spans 13 amino acids. CDR1 and CDR2 from the germline V gene are DFQATT and SNEGSKA (reference sequence).

The gene calls are TRBV29-1 and TRBJ2-7; as DNA is missing, the TRBD1 call by TCRdb cannot be tested. The CDR3 totals 14 residues. CDR1 is SQVTM, CDR2 ANQGSEA, per germline. Here the CDR3 reads CSVDLLQGGYEQYF.

J is TRBJ1-1 and V is TRBV20-1; the D gene TCRdb calls, TRBD1, cannot be checked with no DNA. CDR3 length: 12 amino acids. Germline lookup yields CDR1 DFQATT and CDR2 SNEGSKA (reference sequence). The CDR3: CSARRGGTEAFF.

The V gene is TRBV28, the J gene TRBJ2-1; the D call from TCRdb, TRBD1, cannot be confirmed without DNA. The CDR3 extends over 15 amino acids. Germline CDR1 reads MDHEN; CDR2 reads SYDVKM. CDR3: CASTRGQGGYNEQFF.

The chain uses TRBV7-7 and TRBJ2-1; without DNA, the TCRdb call of TRBD1 cannot be checked. The CDR3 has 13 residues. Looked up from germline, CDR1 is SSHAT and CDR2 is FNYEAQ (reference sequence). CDR3 sequence: CASSLDRENEQFF. The variable domain in full, completed from reference TRBV7-7 and TRBJ2-1, reads GAGVSQSPRYKVTKRGQDVTLRCDPISSHATLYWYQQALGQGPEFLTYFNYEAQPDKSGLPSDRFSAERPEGSISTLTIQRTEQRDSAMYRCASSLDRENEQFFGPGTRLTVL.

The chain combines TRBV2 with TRBJ1-5. The CDR3 is 18 residues long. Germline V gene lookup returns CDR1 SNHLY and CDR2 FYNNEI. CDR3 protein: CASSEGFLASDSNQPQHF.

This chain connects TRBV20-1 to TRBJ2-7. The CDR3 runs to 11 residues. The germline gives CDR1 DFQATT, CDR2 SNEGSKA (reference sequence). CDR3 loop: CSASDGYEQYF.

The V call is TRBV5-5, the J call TRBJ1-1. This CDR3 is built from 17 residues. Germline V gene sequence: CDR1 SGHKS, CDR2 YYEKEE (reference sequence). This chain's CDR3 is CASSLSGAPPPHTEAFF.

The gene calls are TRBV29-1 and TRBJ1-2; with no DNA, the TCRdb D assignment of TRBD1 cannot be verified. Germline V gene sequence: CDR1 SQVTM, CDR2 ANQGSEA. The CDR3 is made up of 12 amino acids. CDR3 loop: CSVETRDYGYTF. The whole variable domain, filled in from reference TRBV29-1 and TRBJ1-2, reads SAVISQKPSRDICQRGTSLTIQCQVDSQVTMMFWYRQQPGQSLTLIATANQGSEATYESGFVIDKFPISRPNLTFSTLTVSNMSPEDSSIYLCSVETRDYGYTFGSGTRLTVV.

This chain links TRBV5-1 with TRBJ2-5. Germline-derived CDR1 and CDR2 are SGHRS and YFSETQ. CDR3 length: 14 residues. The CDR3 here is CASRQGVDRETQYF.

This rearrangement joins TRBV19 to TRBJ1-5; absent DNA, TCRdb's TRBD1 call cannot be checked. CDR1 LNHDA and CDR2 SQIVND come from the germline V gene (reference sequence). The CDR3 has 14 residues. The CDR3 protein is CAATGTGGNQPQHF.

The chain is built from TRBV7-2 and TRBJ1-3. This CDR3 comprises 15 residues. Germline V CDR1 and CDR2: SGHTA, FQGNSA. The CDR3 here is CASSLGPSSGNTIYF.

The chain has TRBV6-5 and TRBJ2-1; the TCRdb call, TRBD2, lacks DNA for checking. CDR3 length: 15 amino acids. Per the germline V gene, CDR1 is MNHEY and CDR2 is SVGAGI. The CDR3 region is CASSSRGLAGLGEFF.

The genes are TRBV5-1 and TRBJ2-1; TCRdb's D gene call, TRBD1, goes unchecked for lack of DNA. CDR3 size: 15 residues. The V gene's germline CDR1 is SGHRS and CDR2 YFSETQ. This CDR3 is CASRRRGRGYNEQFF.

The chain has TRBV14 and TRBJ1-3. In germline, CDR1 is SGHDN, CDR2 FVKESK. This CDR3 has 16 residues. CDR3 region: CASSHGLGVGGNTIYF.

The V call is TRBV20-1, the J call TRBJ2-5; TCRdb designates TRBD2, a call that cannot be tested without DNA. Germline V gene sequence: CDR1 DFQATT, CDR2 SNEGSKA (reference sequence). The CDR3 covers 17 residues. The CDR3 protein is CSARSLASTSGAETQYF.

This chain joins TRBV19 and TRBJ1-1. Per the germline V gene, CDR1 is LNHDA and CDR2 is SQIVND (reference sequence). The CDR3 extends over 15 amino acids. The CDR3 reads CASSDTEFMNTEAFF. The full variable domain, with the rest looked up from reference TRBV19 and TRBJ1-1, is DGGITQSPKYLFRKEGQNVTLSCEQNLNHDAMYWYRQDPGQGLRLIYYSQIVNDFQKGDIAEGYSVSREKKESFPLTVTSAQKNPTAFYLCASSDTEFMNTEAFFGQGTRLTVV.

V and J are TRBV5-1 and TRBJ2-7; with no DNA, the TCRdb D assignment of TRBD2 cannot be verified. The CDR3 length is 14 residues. Germline V gene lookup returns CDR1 SGHRS and CDR2 YFSETQ. CDR3: CASSPPGGSDEQYF.

V usage is TRBV5-1 and J usage is TRBJ1-1; TCRdb outputs TRBD1, but without DNA this stays unchecked. This CDR3 spans 17 amino acids. Germline assignment: CDR1 SGHRS and CDR2 YFSETQ. The CDR3 here is CASSGGQGPPLNTEAFF.

The chain has TRBV7-2 and TRBJ2-5; TCRdb gives TRBD1 as the D gene, but with no DNA this cannot be confirmed. CDR3 length equals 16 residues. CDR1 and CDR2 from the germline V gene are SGHTA and FQGNSA. CDR3 loop: CASSLVIGIGEETQYF.

V and J are TRBV19 and TRBJ1-3. This CDR3 region has 16 residues. CDR1 is LNHDA, CDR2 SQIVND, per germline (reference sequence). CDR3: CASSSGTVMSGNTIYF.

V and J are TRBV24-1 and TRBJ2-3; without DNA, the TCRdb call of TRBD2 cannot be checked. CDR1 is KGHDR and CDR2 is SFDVKD in the germline V gene. This CDR3 has 16 amino acids. CDR3 sequence reads: CATSEWTSGKKDTQYF.

This chain connects TRBV24-1 to TRBJ2-4; the D call of TRBD1 rests on TCRdb alone, since no DNA is present to check it. Germline CDR1 is KGHDR and CDR2 is SFDVKD. The CDR3 has 15 residues. Here the CDR3 reads CATSDPGTAKNIQYF.

This CDR3 reads CASSRSGVNQPQHF. V and J are TRBV18 and TRBJ1-5; without DNA, the TCRdb call of TRBD1 cannot be checked. The CDR3 totals 14 residues. Germline-derived CDR1 and CDR2 are KGHSH and LQKENI.

The genes are TRBV12-3 or TRBV12-4 and TRBJ1-5; TCRdb's D call of TRBD1 is untestable without DNA. The CDR3 has 17 amino acids. This chain's CDR3 is CASSYGPGTPSNQPQHF.

The chain recombines TRBV7-2 with TRBJ2-7. Germline CDR1 and CDR2: SGHTA and FQGNSA. The CDR3 runs to 13 residues. CDR3 region: CASSLDHSYEQYF.

V usage is TRBV24-1 and J usage is TRBJ2-3; TCRdb names TRBD2, which stays unverified in the absence of DNA. The CDR3 is 17 amino acids. Germline assignment: CDR1 KGHDR and CDR2 SFDVKD. The CDR3 region is CATSGGSGRAPADTQYF.

The CDR3 spells CASSLGGTGRRAYEQYF. This chain joins TRBV12-3 or TRBV12-4 and TRBJ2-7; TCRdb returns TRBD1, unconfirmable since there is no DNA. The CDR3 has 17 residues.

The genes are TRBV6-5 and TRBJ1-3. CDR3 length: 18 residues. CDR1 and CDR2 from the germline V gene are MNHEY and SVGAGI. The CDR3 loop is CASSYSASGALSGNTIYF.

The genes are TRBV6-1 and TRBJ2-3; lacking DNA, the TRBD1 call made by TCRdb goes unchecked. Germline values: CDR1 MNHNS, CDR2 SASEGT. This CDR3 has 15 residues. The CDR3 reads CASSRGGTPTDTQYF.